The present entry profiles one TCR beta chain with its context. The CDR3 ends on some other residue instead of the conserved phenylalanine or tryptophan, so this is likely a read error. The DNA is omitted, as the CDR3 cannot be located on it reliably, and the CDR3 follows TCRdb's listing. Libraries were prepared by immunoSEQ multiplex PCR; TCRdb keeps only in-frame clonotypes and omits some of them. The data hold about 40,000 clones, with 80% to 90% observed a single time. The data are from a study of T cell changes during pregnancy in multiple sclerosis. The germline V gene has CDR1 SNHLY and CDR2 FYNNEI. From its first to its last residue, the CDR3 has 12 amino acids.

This rearrangement joins TRBV2 to TRBJ2-3; TRBD2, as called in the table, went unchecked against the DNA. Sequencing used CD4+ T cells from peripheral blood mononuclear cells, obtained after pregnancy. This clonotype originated in a female donor with multiple sclerosis, enrolled in a pregnancy study. CDR3 region: CASSLHTPGLEV.